This is a list of T cell receptor beta chains from one sample in a study of cytomegalovirus exposure and HLA in healthy donors. Data came from immunoSEQ multiplex PCR; TCRdb stores just in-frame clones and leaves some out. The sample totals 95,000 to 150,000 clones. Source material: PBMCs. These receptors all stem from a man aged 18 to 29 in good health and CMV-seronegative. Each CDR3 is given with its conserved first and last residue. A D gene is named only where the DNA matches it firmly.

>TRBV15|TRBD2|TRBJ2-1
TGTGCCACCAGCGTTCAACTAGCGGGAAAGGGCAATGAGCAGTTCTTC
CATSVQLAGKGNEQFF
>TRBV5-1|.|TRBJ2-3
TGCGCCAGCAGCTTGGCCGGCCTAGGACACACAGATACGCAGTATTTT
CASSLAGLGHTDTQYF
>TRBV14|.|TRBJ1-1
TGTGCCAGCAGCCAAGATTTGGAGGGGAAAGCTTTCTTT
CASSQDLEGKAFF
>TRBV4-1|.|TRBJ1-3
TGCGCCAGCAGCCCACAGGGCTCTGGAAACACCATATATTTT
CASSPQGSGNTIYF
>TRBV5-4|.|TRBJ2-7
TGTGCCAGCAGCCTCGGCCGACAGGTGGGGGAGCAGTACTTC
CASSLGRQVGEQYF
>TRBV15|.|TRBJ2-2
TGTGCCACCAGCAGAGGAGTCGAGGGAACGAACACCGGGGAGCTGTTTTTT
CATSRGVEGTNTGELFF
>TRBV7-9|.|TRBJ1-1
TGTGCCAGCAGCCTGAGACTTATCGGGAACACTGAAGCTTTCTTT
CASSLRLIGNTEAFF
>TRBV12-5|.|TRBJ2-1
TGTGCTAGTGGTTTGGAATCGGGGGGCTCATCTAAGCTCTTC
CASGLESGGSSKLF
>TRBV4-1|.|TRBJ1-4
TGCGCCAGCAGCCGGCTGTTGTGGGAAAAACTGTTTTTT
CASSRLLWEKLFF
>TRBV6-5|TRBD1|TRBJ2-3
TGTGCCAGCAGCGAGACCGGGACAGGGGCAGATACGCAGTATTTT
CASSETGTGADTQYF
>TRBV2|TRBD2|TRBJ2-1
TGTGCCAGCAGCGGGGGGAGCTACAATGAGCAGTTCTTC
CASSGGSYNEQFF
>TRBV5-6|.|TRBJ1-1
TGTGCCAGCAACCCGAAGGGGGAAGCTTTCTTT
CASNPKGEAFF
>TRBV5-1|TRBD1|TRBJ1-2
TGCGCCAGCAGCGGCACAGGGGCGGCCATATATGGCTACACCTTC
CASSGTGAAIYGYTF
>TRBV6-5|.|TRBJ1-2
TGTGCCAGCAGTTACCTCGGGGAGACTAACTATGGCTACACCTTC
CASSYLGETNYGYTF
>TRBV5-6|.|TRBJ1-2
TGTGCCAGCAAATACCCAGGGGTTGCCTATGGCTACACCTTC
CASKYPGVAYGYTF
>TRBV18|.|TRBJ1-5
TGTGCCAGCTCCCACGACATATATCAGCCCCAGCATTTT
CASSHDIYQPQHF
>TRBV18|TRBD1|TRBJ1-6
TGTGCCAGCTCACCACCACAGGGGACTAATTCACCCCTCCACTTT
CASSPPQGTNSPLHF
>TRBV23-1|TRBD1|TRBJ2-7
TGCGCCAGGGGACAGGGTCAGACCTACGAGCAGTACTTC
CARGQGQTYEQYF
>TRBV9|.|TRBJ2-1
TGTGCCAGCAGCGGTTTGAGGCGGCGGGACAGCTCCTACAATGAGCAGTTCTTC
CASSGLRRRDSSYNEQFF
>TRBV6-6|TRBD1|TRBJ2-2
TGTGCCGGGACGGGACAGGGAAGTACCGGGGAGCTGTTTTTT
CAGTGQGSTGELFF
>TRBV7-2|.|TRBJ2-3
TGTGCCAGCAGCTCGTTTGCAGATACGCAGTATTTT
CASSSFADTQYF
>TRBV14|TRBD2|TRBJ2-7
TGTGCCAGCAGCCCGACAGGGTTGCTAGCGGGGGGGAGCTCCTACGAGCAGTACTTC
CASSPTGLLAGGSSYEQYF
>TRBV4-1|.|TRBJ1-1
TGCGCCAGCAGCCAAGATTGGGCCTTGAACACTGAAGCTTTCTTT
CASSQDWALNTEAFF
>TRBV9|.|TRBJ2-5
TGTGCCAGCAGCGTAGTGGGGGGTCCCCAGTACTTC
CASSVVGGPQYF
>TRBV4-1|TRBD1|TRBJ2-1
TGCGCCAGCAGCCAGTCGCCGAGGACAGGGTCCTACAATGAGCAGTTCTTC
CASSQSPRTGSYNEQFF
>TRBV28|.|TRBJ2-7
TGTGCCAGCAGTTTATCCCAGGGAGGCTACGAGCAGTACTTC
CASSLSQGGYEQYF
>TRBV4-1|.|TRBJ1-2
TGCGCCAGCAGCCAAGGGGGCGTACAGAACTATGGCTACACCTTC
CASSQGGVQNYGYTF
>TRBV6-1|TRBD1|TRBJ1-5
TGTGCCAGCAGTCAAGACAGGGTCAATCAGCCCCAGCATTTT
CASSQDRVNQPQHF
>TRBV7-6|TRBD1|TRBJ2-7
TGTGCCAGCAGCTTATCCGGGACAGGGTTCTACGAGCAGTACTTC
CASSLSGTGFYEQYF
>TRBV27|TRBD1|TRBJ2-2
TGTGCCAGCAGTTTGCGGACAGGGAAAGGCACCGGGGAGCTGTTTTTT
CASSLRTGKGTGELFF
>TRBV29-1|TRBD1|TRBJ1-1
TGCAGCGTTCGGGTCAGGGGGATGAACACTGAAGCTTTCTTT
CSVRVRGMNTEAFF
>TRBV6-1|.|TRBJ1-5
TGTGCCAGCAGTGAATCTGGGGGCGAGTATCAGCCCCAGCATTTT
CASSESGGEYQPQHF
>TRBV19|.|TRBJ1-2
TGTGCCAGTAGTGCCACAGAACTCTATGGCTACACCTTC
CASSATELYGYTF
>TRBV7-6|TRBD1|TRBJ2-1
TGTGCCAGCAGCTCCGGTCTGGGGACAGGGACCAATGAGCAGTTCTTC
CASSSGLGTGTNEQFF
>TRBV28|.|TRBJ2-6
TGTGCCAGCAGGACCGGGGGCTCTGGGGCCAACGTCCTGACTTTC
CASRTGGSGANVLTF
>TRBV5-1|.|TRBJ2-5
TGCGCCAGCAGCTTGGCGCGGGAGACCCAGTACTTC
CASSLARETQYF
>TRBV9|.|TRBJ1-2
TGTGCCAGCAGCGTAGAACGGGGAGGTGGCTACACCTTC
CASSVERGGGYTF
>TRBV28|.|TRBJ2-7
TGTGCCAGCAGTTTCGGGAGCGCGGAGCAGTACTTC
CASSFGSAEQYF
>TRBV5-4|.|TRBJ1-3
TGTGCCAGCAGCCCCGGAGACGGAGGGAGATTATCTGGAAACACCATATATTTT
CASSPGDGGRLSGNTIYF
>TRBV5-6|.|TRBJ1-1
TGTGCCAGCAGCTTCGGTACAGGACTGAACACTGAAGCTTTCTTT
CASSFGTGLNTEAFF
>TRBV9|TRBD2|TRBJ2-1
TGTGCCAGCAGCCCCCCGCGGGGGTCTAACAATGAGCAGTTCTTC
CASSPPRGSNNEQFF
>TRBV6-1|TRBD2|TRBJ2-7
TGTGCCAGCACCGCGAGGACTAGCGGAATCCACGAGCAGTACTTC
CASTARTSGIHEQYF
>TRBV7-9|.|TRBJ1-2
TGTGCCAGCACCATAGACCCGGCCGGGGGCTACACCTTC
CASTIDPAGGYTF
>TRBV29-1|TRBD2|TRBJ2-1
TGCAGCGTTGAAGGGACTAGCGGGAGCAATGAGCAGTTCTTC
CSVEGTSGSNEQFF
>TRBV29-1|.|TRBJ1-4
TGCAGCGTCGTGGGGGGGGAAAAACTGTTTTTT
CSVVGGEKLFF
>TRBV18|.|TRBJ1-1
TGTGCCAGCTCACCGTACCAGGGGAACACTGAAGCTTTCTTT
CASSPYQGNTEAFF
>TRBV12-5|TRBD2|TRBJ2-1
TGTGCTAGTGATAAAGCGGGGGGGCGCTACAATGAGCAGTTCTTC
CASDKAGGRYNEQFF
>TRBV5-1|.|TRBJ2-5
TGCGCCAGCAAGGACTTCCAAGAGACCCAGTACTTC
CASKDFQETQYF
>TRBV6-6|.|TRBJ1-3
TGTGCCAGCAACCACAGGGCTGGAAACACCATATATTTT
CASNHRAGNTIYF
>TRBV11-2|.|TRBJ2-3
TGTGCCAGCAGCCGCCGGAGAGGAGGGGCGCGGGACACAGATACGCAGTATTTT
CASSRRRGGARDTDTQYF
>TRBV5-1|.|TRBJ1-2
TGCGCCAGCAGCTTGACGGCGGCTTATGGCTACACCTTC
CASSLTAAYGYTF
>TRBV30|.|TRBJ2-7
TGTGCCTGGAGTGTAGGGAGCTCCTACGAGCAGTACTTC
CAWSVGSSYEQYF
>TRBV18|TRBD1|TRBJ2-2
TGTGCCAGCTCAAGCGAGCGACAGGGCGTGCTCGGGGAGCTGTTTTTT
CASSSERQGVLGELFF
>TRBV7-3|.|TRBJ1-1
TGTGCCAGCCGGGGAGGAGTCAACACCGAAGCTTTCTTT
CASRGGVNTEAFF
>TRBV10-3|TRBD1|TRBJ2-7
TGTGCCATCAGTGATCTTTTGGGGACAGTCTACGAGCAGTACTTC
CAISDLLGTVYEQYF
>TRBV19|.|TRBJ2-1
TGTGCCAGTAGCCCCACAGGGATTGAGCAGTTCTTC
CASSPTGIEQFF
>TRBV2|.|TRBJ2-3
TGTGCCAGCAGTCCATCCATGGGGCCAGATACGCAGTATTTT
CASSPSMGPDTQYF